Following are 2 T cell receptor beta chains from one sample sequenced in a study of T cell repertoires in cytomegalovirus infection. In TCRdb, the reads were re-called with MiXCR into one record per CDR3 protein. Here the sample spans under 850,000 distinct CDR3 sequences, 35% to 45% being singletons. The sequenced sample was PBMCs. Every receptor here comes from a human donor in good health (CMV status not recorded). Some clones in this sample may be carry-over from other donors' samples.

Regarding this clonotype: Being one base from a much bigger clone, this may be a read error. The chain carries TRBV7-4 and TRBJ1-2; D remains unclear. Germline V gene sequence: CDR1 SGHVT, CDR2 SQSDAQ. The CDR3 spans 11 residues. Here the CDR3 DNA reads TGTGCCACCTACGGGGTGGTTACCTACTCCTTC. Translated: CATYGVVTYSF.

This clonotype came up a few times. V is TRBV2 and J is TRBJ2-1, with 12 bases fitting TRBD2. Germline V gives CDR1 SNHLY, CDR2 FYNNEI. There are 15 residues in the CDR3. The J segment lost 8 bases and the V segment lost 8 bases, leaving 10 bases of the junction unmatched. The DNA for the CDR3 is TGTGCCAGCTTGACCCGGGGGACTAGCGGGTATGAGCAGTTCTTC. It translates to CASLTRGTSGYEQFF.